Presented here are 20 T cell receptor beta chains from one specimen sequenced in a study of PD-1 blockade in classical Hodgkin lymphoma (dated by TCRdb to the early 2020s). The library was prepared using the immunoSEQ multiplex PCR assay. This immuneACCESS table, as held by TCRdb, lists in-frame sequences with V and J called but not all clones. Of the missing ones, under half trace to an unresolved V gene in checked studies; the others have no known cause. For this sample there are 90,000 to 140,000 clones; roughly 89% appear just once. The ten largest clones capture over 15% of the sample. The sample's time point label is to be understood as: cycle 4 day 1 (C4D1), after more than five weeks of nivolumab. Every trial patient had relapsed after autologous stem cell transplantation, and cohorts A, B and C differed in prior brentuximab vedotin exposure. Sequences were derived from peripheral blood mononuclear cells (PBMCs), sampled before the fourth cycle of nivolumab. The source is a human donor with classical Hodgkin lymphoma.

The chain employs TRBV14 and TRBJ2-7; a possible D gene is TRBD2 (5 bases). V was pared by 4 bases and J by 4 bases, with 11 bases between. This CDR3 is built from 13 residues. Per the germline V gene, CDR1 is SGHDN and CDR2 is FVKESK. The CDR3 DNA reads TGTGCCAGCAGCCTGGCGGGTTTTTACGAGCAGTACTTC. This sequence encodes CASSLAGFYEQYF.

A few counts support this clone. This rearrangement joins TRBV10-3 to TRBJ2-6; TRBD2 might be the D (6 bases). The V end lost 8 bases, the J end lost 8 bases, and 19 bases lay between the germline ends. This CDR3 region has 15 residues. CDR1 and CDR2 from the germline V gene are ENHRY and SYGVKD. CDR3 residues: CAISSGGVNPNVLTF. DNA of the CDR3: TGTGCCATCTCAAGTGGAGGGGTAAATCCCAACGTCCTGACTTTC.

This chain connects TRBV19 to TRBJ1-2; D unresolved. The length of the CDR3 is 13 residues. CDR1 is LNHDA, CDR2 SQIVND, per germline (reference sequence). Trimming took 6 bases from V and 5 from J, leaving 13 bases between them. This chain's CDR3 is CASRGPGEYGYTF. The CDR3 nucleotides are TGTGCCAGTAGAGGACCCGGAGAGTATGGCTACACCTTC.

The chain carries TRBV5-6 and TRBJ2-7; the match to TRBD1 covers 7 bases. The CDR3 extends over 17 amino acids. The junction had 9 bases not matched to a gene; V was cut back by 0 bases and J by 0 bases. The V gene's germline CDR1 is SGHDT and CDR2 YYEEEE. The CDR3 spells CASSLDRGRISSYEQYF. The DNA of the CDR3 is TGTGCCAGCAGCTTGGACAGGGGACGTATCAGCTCCTACGAGCAGTACTTC.

The gene calls are TRBV19 and TRBJ1-1, with 7 bases matching TRBD1. This CDR3 contains 16 residues. Germline trimming cut 3 bases from V and 0 bases from J; bases unmatched to any gene: 7. Per the germline V gene, CDR1 is LNHDA and CDR2 is SQIVND (reference sequence). The CDR3 nucleotides read TGTGCCAGTAGTATGGGGCAGGGGGGAATGAACACTGAAGCTTTCTTT. Protein product: CASSMGQGGMNTEAFF.

This rearrangement joins TRBV7-8 to TRBJ1-2; the D gene is possibly TRBD1 (5 bases). There are 14 residues in the CDR3. V was cut by 1 base and J by 8 bases, with 14 bases left in between. Germline V gene data show CDR1 as SGHVS and CDR2 as FQNEAQ. CDR3 in amino acids: CASSLVLAGYGYTF. The CDR3 region has the DNA TGTGCCAGCAGCTTAGTCTTAGCAGGGTACGGCTACACCTTC.

The gene calls are TRBV10-3 and TRBJ2-2; 16 bases agree with TRBD2. The CDR3 is 21 amino acids. The J segment lost 7 bases and the V segment lost 0 bases, leaving 14 bases of the junction unmatched. Germline CDR1 is ENHRY and CDR2 is SYGVKD. CDR3 in amino acids: CAISESMGTSGRARSVGELFF. DNA of the CDR3: TGTGCCATCAGTGAGTCGATGGGGACTAGCGGGAGGGCCAGATCCGTCGGGGAGCTGTTTTTT.

This clone was observed a single time. This chain uses TRBV18 with TRBJ2-3; D uncertain. This CDR3 spans 12 amino acids. The V end was cut by 6 bases, the J end by 4 bases, with 8 bases between. CDR1 and CDR2 (germline): KGHSH, LQKENI. The CDR3 region has the DNA TGTGCCAGCTCCCTGAGTGCAGATACGCAGTATTTT. As protein: CASSLSADTQYF.

The CDR3 bases are TGTGCCAGCAGCCCCCAACCCCCAGAGACCCAGTACTTC. Translated, it gives CASSPQPPETQYF. The chain carries TRBV4-2 and TRBJ2-5; the D is unclear. This CDR3 region has 13 residues. The ends were cut back, 4 bases at V and 4 bases at J, with 10 bases in the middle. Germline V gives CDR1 LGHNA, CDR2 YNFKEQ.

The chain employs TRBV27 and TRBJ1-5; TRBD1 might be the D (6 bases). V was trimmed by 5 bases and J by 4 bases, leaving 15 bases between them. CDR3 length: 15 amino acids. Germline CDR1 reads MNHEY; CDR2 reads SMNVEV (reference sequence). The DNA for the CDR3 is TGTGCCAGCAGTCTCTCACCGGGACAAAATCAGCCCCAGCATTTT. Translated, it gives CASSLSPGQNQPQHF.

This chain links TRBV5-1 with TRBJ2-3; the D gene is possibly TRBD1 (5 bases). CDR1 SGHRS and CDR2 YFSETQ come from the germline V gene. This CDR3 region has 13 residues. V lost 3 bases and J lost 4, with 9 bases in between. The CDR3 DNA is TGCGCCAGCAGCTCAGGGCCCTCAGATACGCAGTATTTT. Its protein is CASSSGPSDTQYF.

V usage is TRBV6-4 and J usage is TRBJ1-2, with 11 nucleotides matching TRBD1. CDR1 MRHNA and CDR2 SNTAGT come from the germline V gene. J gave up 4 bases and V 8 bases, and 9 bases lay outside the gene matches. This CDR3 spans 15 amino acids. The CDR3 loop reads CASEMDRGRGYGYTF. CDR3 nucleotide sequence: TGTGCCAGCGAGATGGACAGGGGGCGCGGCTATGGCTACACCTTC.

This sequence joins TRBV7-9 and TRBJ2-7; D unclear. Germline V gene lookup returns CDR1 SEHNR and CDR2 FQNEAQ (reference sequence). Trimming pared 2 bases from V and 2 bases from J, leaving 10 bases between. CDR3 length: 14 amino acids. The CDR3: CASSLKVGTYEQYF. CDR3 nucleotides: TGTGCCAGCAGCTTAAAGGTTGGTACCTACGAGCAGTACTTC.

V and J are TRBV6-5 and TRBJ1-5; weak D call: TRBD1 (5 bases). The CDR3 is 15 residues long. Trimming took 5 bases from V and 7 from J, leaving 18 bases between them. Germline V gives CDR1 MNHEY, CDR2 SVGAGI. The chain's CDR3 is CASSAGRAGGQPQHF. CDR3 DNA sequence: TGTGCCAGCAGTGCCGGGAGGGCGGGGGGACAGCCCCAGCATTTT.

V is TRBV19 and J is TRBJ2-7; D may match TRBD1 or TRBD2 (5 bases each). V was cut by 3 bases and J by 0 bases, with 12 bases left in between. The CDR3 totals 15 residues. CDR1 LNHDA and CDR2 SQIVND come from the germline V gene (reference sequence). CDR3: CASSIAWGSSYEQYF. CDR3 sequence (DNA): TGTGCCAGTAGTATCGCATGGGGGAGCTCCTACGAGCAGTACTTC.

Notes on this clone: The junction differs from germline at one of its ends, possibly a read error. The rearrangement joins TRBV28 to TRBJ2-5; D gene unclear. Germline V gene lookup returns CDR1 MDHEN and CDR2 SYDVKM. CDR3 length: 13 residues. Here the CDR3 reads CASSLWAREAQYF. The CDR3 DNA is TGTGCCAGCAGTTTATGGGCCCGAGAGGCCCAGTACTTC.

The rearrangement uses TRBV6-1 and TRBJ2-7; D remains ambiguous. The CDR3 is made up of 15 amino acids. CDR1 and CDR2 from the germline V gene are MNHNS and SASEGT. Trimming removed 2 bases from V and 0 bases from J, with 11 bases in between. In DNA form, the CDR3 reads TGTGCCAGCAGTGAATGGAATTTTAGCTCCTACGAGCAGTACTTC. Translation gives CASSEWNFSSYEQYF.

This clone is a singleton in its sample. This chain connects TRBV4-3 to TRBJ1-2; 7 bases agree with TRBD1. The germline V gene has CDR1 LGHNA and CDR2 YSLEER. With 6 bases clipped from V and 1 base from J, the junction kept 5 bases outside the gene matches. The CDR3 has 14 residues. CDR3 amino acids: CASRWNRGNYGYTF. The DNA for the CDR3 is TGCGCCAGCAGATGGAACAGGGGTAACTATGGCTACACCTTC.

The genes are TRBV27 and TRBJ2-6; 7 bases match TRBD1. This CDR3 contains 15 residues. Losses at the gene ends were 8 bases for V and 1 base for J; bases not matched to a gene: 5. Germline CDR1 MNHEY, CDR2 SMNVEV (reference sequence). This CDR3 reads CASGRQGSGANVLTF. The CDR3 DNA sequence: TGTGCCAGCGGACGACAGGGTTCTGGGGCCAACGTCCTGACTTTC.

The CDR3 protein is CATGDTQQGETQYF. The CDR3 bases are TGTGCCACCGGGGACACACAGCAAGGAGAGACCCAGTACTTC. The rearrangement joins TRBV5-6 to TRBJ2-5; the D gene is possibly TRBD1 (6 bases). V lost 9 bases and J lost 4, with 19 bases in between. The CDR3 loop spans 14 amino acids. The V gene's germline CDR1 is SGHDT and CDR2 YYEEEE.